This T cell receptor (beta chain) was obtained from a study of T cell responses to AZD1222 COVID-19 vaccine. Looked up from germline, CDR1 is SSHAT and CDR2 is FNYEAQ (reference sequence). This CDR3 comprises 16 residues. Worth noting for this clone: Its antigen is as yet unknown. The junction does not match germline at one end; this may be a read error.

Study-wide results and caveats: After the peak T cell response, and only then, were repertoires sampled.

TCRdb's copy holds only in-frame clones and misses some; the assay was immunoSEQ multiplex PCR. Of over 100,000 clones listed, around 83% are singletons. The chain has TRBV7-7 and TRBJ2-5; unclear D gene. The receptor was derived from an adult in good health. The sequences come from peripheral blood, collected on day 0 of AZD1222 vaccination. The CDR3 here is CASSLGGTPIREPQYF. The DNA of the CDR3 is TGTGCCAGCAGCTTAGGAGGCACTCCTATAAGAGAGCCCCAGTACTTC.